Listed below are T cell receptor beta chains from one sample, sequenced in a study of cytomegalovirus exposure and HLA in healthy donors. Assay: immunoSEQ multiplex PCR; the TCRdb copy retains only in-frame clones and omits some. The sample lists 150,000 or so clones, around 78% occurring once. Material for sequencing was PBMCs. The receptors derive from a middle-aged woman in good health and CMV-seronegative. Each CDR3 is given with its conserved first and last residue. The D gene is left open where the match is weak. The size field is filled for only some rows; it gives once, few, many or a size class.

v_gene,abundance,d_gene,j_gene,CDR3nt,CDR3aa
TRBV5-1,.,TRBD2,TRBJ2-5,TGCGCCAGCAGCTTGGTCAGCGGGGCCCGCCAAGAGACCCAGTACTTC,CASSLVSGARQETQYF
TRBV13,few,.,TRBJ2-3,TGTGCCAGCAGCTTAGGGCCCGGCTACAGGGATACGCAGTATTTT,CASSLGPGYRDTQYF
TRBV10-2,few,.,TRBJ2-2,TGCGCCAGCCTCCGCGCGACGAACACCGGGGAGCTGTTTTTT,CASLRATNTGELFF
TRBV7-9,.,.,TRBJ1-3,TGTGCCAGCAGCTTCCGACCCGGACAGACGGGAAACACCATATATTTT,CASSFRPGQTGNTIYF
TRBV6-5,.,TRBD1,TRBJ1-2,TGTGCCAGCAGAATGGGACAGGGGCGCCACTATGGCTACACCTTC,CASRMGQGRHYGYTF
TRBV2,.,TRBD2,TRBJ2-1,TGTGCCAGCAGTGGTAGACTAGCGGGGGCGTATGGGGAGCAGTTCTTC,CASSGRLAGAYGEQFF
TRBV6-5,.,TRBD2,TRBJ2-3,TGTGCCAGCAGTTACGAAGCGGGGCCAGATACGCAGTATTTT,CASSYEAGPDTQYF
TRBV6-5,.,.,TRBJ1-2,TGTGCCAGCAGGGCACAGGGAAGAAAAACGATGGGCTACACCTTC,CASRAQGRKTMGYTF
TRBV29-1,.,.,TRBJ2-7,TGCAGCGGAGGACAGTCCTACGAGCAGTACTTC,CSGGQSYEQYF
TRBV6-6,.,.,TRBJ2-5,TGTGCCAGCAGACTCGGACACCTCCAAGAGACCCAGTACTTC,CASRLGHLQETQYF
TRBV5-1,.,.,TRBJ2-2,TGCGCCAGCAGCTTGGCGCGGGAAGGCGGGGAGCTGTTTTTT,CASSLAREGGELFF
TRBV18,once,.,TRBJ2-7,TGTGCCAGCTCACCACCGTCGGGTCAATTCCACGAGCAGTACTTC,CASSPPSGQFHEQYF
TRBV6-1,.,TRBD1,TRBJ1-3,TGTGCCAGCAGTGCGGGACAGGGGTCTGGAAACACCATATATTTT,CASSAGQGSGNTIYF
TRBV27,once,.,TRBJ1-5,TGTGCCAGCAGTTTAAGGTCAGGTGCTCAGCCCCAGCATTTT,CASSLRSGAQPQHF
TRBV5-8,once,TRBD2,TRBJ2-3,TGTGCCAGCAGCTTAGGGACTAGCGGAGGGATCACAGATACGCAGTATTTT,CASSLGTSGGITDTQYF
TRBV11-3,.,.,TRBJ2-1,TGTGCCAGCAGCTTAGAGGGGACAAGGAACAATGAGCAGTTCTTC,CASSLEGTRNNEQFF
TRBV18,.,.,TRBJ1-5,TGTGCCAGCTCACTTACAGGGTTAGTTCGGAATCAGCCCCAGCATTTT,CASSLTGLVRNQPQHF
TRBV7-8,.,.,TRBJ1-2,TGTGCCAGCAGCCGGACTGAGACTAACTATGGCTACACCTTC,CASSRTETNYGYTF
TRBV27,few,.,TRBJ2-1,TGTGCCAGCAGTTTAGAGCTGGGGGCCGGTCACAATGAGCAGTTCTTC,CASSLELGAGHNEQFF
TRBV7-9,.,.,TRBJ1-1,TGTGCCAGCAGCTTAGGGGCGACAGGCGATCCTGAAGCTTTCTTT,CASSLGATGDPEAFF
TRBV10-2,.,.,TRBJ1-1,TGCGCCAGCAGTGATCCAGCCAGGGTCAGCACTGAAGCTTTCTTT,CASSDPARVSTEAFF
TRBV9,once,TRBD1,TRBJ2-1,TGTGCCAGCAGCGTAGTTGGGACAGGGGGGGATTATACCTCCTACAATGAGCAGTTCTTC,CASSVVGTGGDYTSYNEQFF
TRBV7-9,.,.,TRBJ2-7,TGTGCCAGCAGCTTAGCCTACCTCGGCGAGCAGTACTTC,CASSLAYLGEQYF
TRBV29-1,.,.,TRBJ2-2,TGCAGCTATCAGGGGTTTAATCCCGCCGGGGAGCTGTTTTTT,CSYQGFNPAGELFF
TRBV19,once,TRBD1,TRBJ1-5,TGTGCCAGTAGTATCTGGACAGGGGGAAACCAGCCCCAGCATTTT,CASSIWTGGNQPQHF
TRBV19,.,TRBD1,TRBJ1-2,TGTGCCAGTAGTCCGAGCCACAGGGGGCCGTGGTATGGCTACACCTTC,CASSPSHRGPWYGYTF
TRBV7-2,.,.,TRBJ1-5,TGTGCCAGCAGCTTATACTGGAGTACCTCCAATCAGCCCCAGCATTTT,CASSLYWSTSNQPQHF
TRBV4-2,.,.,TRBJ2-5,TGTGCCAGCAGCCAAGAGGTCGGGGTTAAAGAGACCCAGTACTTC,CASSQEVGVKETQYF
TRBV4-1,once,TRBD1,TRBJ1-5,TGCGCCAGCAGCCAAGCCGGGGACAGGGGGCGAAGCAATCAGCCCCAGCATTTT,CASSQAGDRGRSNQPQHF
TRBV19,.,.,TRBJ2-1,TGTGCCAGTAGTACTACCCATTTCAAATCTAGCCGACACAACAATGAGCAGTTCTTC,CASSTTHFKSSRHNNEQFF
TRBV5-1,.,TRBD1,TRBJ2-6,TGCGCCAGCAGCCAATGGACAGGGAGCTCTGGGGCCAACGTCCTGACTTTC,CASSQWTGSSGANVLTF
TRBV6-5,once,.,TRBJ1-1,TGTGCCAGCAGGTGGGGGGGGCGCGACACTGAAGCTTTCTTT,CASRWGGRDTEAFF
TRBV23-1,.,.,TRBJ2-4,TGCGCCAGCAGTCACCCCGACAGCCTTTCCAAAAACATTCAGTACTTC,CASSHPDSLSKNIQYF
TRBV6-5,.,TRBD1,TRBJ1-1,TGTGCCAGCAGTCGACAGGGTGAGACTGAAGCTTTCTTT,CASSRQGETEAFF
TRBV11-2,.,.,TRBJ1-2,TGTGCCAGCAGCTTTGGACAGACCTATGGCTACACCTTC,CASSFGQTYGYTF
TRBV27,.,.,TRBJ2-7,TGTGCCAGCAGTTTCCGAATTGGACTCTGGGACGAGCAGTACTTC,CASSFRIGLWDEQYF
TRBV19,.,TRBD1,TRBJ1-2,TGTGCCAGTAAACAGGGGATTGGGAATGGCTACACCTTC,CASKQGIGNGYTF
TRBV5-5,.,.,TRBJ2-5,TGTGCCAGCAGCGGAACAGGGTACCAAGAGACCCAGTACTTC,CASSGTGYQETQYF
TRBV18,.,TRBD1,TRBJ1-3,TGTGCCAGCTCACCCCAGACAGGGGGAAACACCATATATTTT,CASSPQTGGNTIYF
TRBV29-1,.,TRBD1,TRBJ2-7,TGCAGCGTTGACGGGACAGGGCAGGATGAGCAGTACTTC,CSVDGTGQDEQYF
TRBV5-6,.,.,TRBJ1-5,TGTGCCAGCAGCTTGGGTTACAGGGATTCGAGCAATCAGCCCCAGCATTTT,CASSLGYRDSSNQPQHF
TRBV4-1,.,TRBD2,TRBJ2-3,TGCGCCAGCAGCCAAGGGCGGGGGGACCGGCTGGATACGCAGTATTTT,CASSQGRGDRLDTQYF
TRBV7-8,.,.,TRBJ2-7,TGTGCCAGCAGCCGCCGGGACACTGGGAACTACGAGCAGTACTTC,CASSRRDTGNYEQYF
TRBV25-1,.,TRBD1,TRBJ2-7,TGTGCCAGCAGTGCCGTTTCGGGACAGGGCATCTCCTACGAGCAGTACTTC,CASSAVSGQGISYEQYF
TRBV18,once,.,TRBJ2-6,TGTGCCAGCTCCGAGCCCTCTGGGGCCAACGTCCTGACTTTC,CASSEPSGANVLTF
TRBV28,once,TRBD1,TRBJ2-7,TGTGCCAGCAGAACTGGGGGACAGGGTTTATACGAGCAGTACTTC,CASRTGGQGLYEQYF
TRBV15,.,.,TRBJ2-3,TGTGCCACCAGCAAAGTAATCGGGGGACGATCCACAGATACGCAGTATTTT,CATSKVIGGRSTDTQYF
TRBV28,.,TRBD1,TRBJ1-5,TGTGCCAGCAGTTCCCCAACCGGGACAGGGTCGGGCGATCAGCCCCAGCATTTT,CASSSPTGTGSGDQPQHF
TRBV19,.,TRBD2,TRBJ2-5,TGTGCCAGTAGTATCACTAGCGGGGGGGCATGGGAGGAGACCCAGTACTTC,CASSITSGGAWEETQYF
TRBV28,.,TRBD2,TRBJ2-7,TGTGCCAGCAGTTCTCGACTAGCTCCGGTCGAGCAGTACTTC,CASSSRLAPVEQYF
TRBV11-3,.,.,TRBJ2-1,TGTGCCAGCAGCTTAGGAAGGGGGAGGGGGGGTGGGCAGTTCTTC,CASSLGRGRGGGQFF
TRBV4-1,.,TRBD1,TRBJ1-1,TGCGCCAGCAGCCAACACGCCGGACAGGGAGCTTTCTTT,CASSQHAGQGAFF
TRBV4-1,.,.,TRBJ1-1,TGCGCCAGCAGCCACAATTATGGCCAGGGATGGGACACTGAAGCTTTCTTT,CASSHNYGQGWDTEAFF
TRBV29-1,.,TRBD1,TRBJ1-2,TGCAGCGTTGAATCGGGACAGGGTTATCGCTACACCTTC,CSVESGQGYRYTF
TRBV19,.,TRBD1,TRBJ2-4,TGTGCCAGTAGTCGCGGGACAGGGTCTACCAAAAACATTCAGTACTTC,CASSRGTGSTKNIQYF
TRBV9,.,.,TRBJ1-1,TGTGCCAGCAGCGTAGTCCCAAACACTGAAGCTTTCTTT,CASSVVPNTEAFF
TRBV11-2,.,TRBD2,TRBJ2-7,TGTGCCAGCAGCTTAGCGAGTAGCGGGGGGTTCGAGCAGTACTTC,CASSLASSGGFEQYF
TRBV14,.,.,TRBJ2-1,TGTGCCAGCAGCCAAGATCAGAGATTAGCGTCCTACAATGAGCAGTTCTTC,CASSQDQRLASYNEQFF
TRBV5-1,few,TRBD2,TRBJ2-3,TGCGCCAGCAGCGGAGGGACTAGCGTTTACACAGATACGCAGTATTTT,CASSGGTSVYTDTQYF